A selection of T cell receptor beta chains follows, all from one sample in a study of blood T cells in healthy people across ages. MiXCR, applied by TCRdb to the 5' RACE reads, yields one record per CDR3 protein. The sample yields about a million distinct CDR3 sequences, roughly 47% seen once. Sequenced sample: blood. These receptors all come from a woman aged 55-75 years in good health. The CDR3 runs from the conserved cysteine through the conserved F or W. D genes are given only for firm matches. Part of the rows lack a size; the others show once, few, many or a class for expanded clones.

d_call	v_call	j_call	cdr3_length	clone_size	cdr3_nt	cdr3_aa
-	TRBV7-9	TRBJ2-7	14	few	TGTGCCAGCAGCCCCTCCCGGAGCTCCTACGAGCAGTACTTC	CASSPSRSSYEQYF
-	TRBV20-1	TRBJ2-7	14	-	TGCAGTGCTAGAGGCCGGAGCTCCTACAATGAGCAGTACTTC	CSARGRSSYNEQYF
TRBD1	TRBV5-1	TRBJ2-7	14	-	TGCGCCAGCAGCCCATGGACAGGGGGCAGAGAGCAGTACTTC	CASSPWTGGREQYF
-	TRBV21-1	TRBJ2-6	12	-	TGTGCCAGCTCAAGGGCCCCGAACGTCCTGACTTTC	CASSRAPNVLTF
-	TRBV10-3	TRBJ2-1	13	-	TGTGCCATCAGTGATTGGAAAGGGGATGAGCAGTTCTTC	CAISDWKGDEQFF
TRBD2	TRBV2	TRBJ2-5	13	-	TGTGCCAGCAGTGAGCGGGAGAAAGTAGGTCAGTACTTC	CASSEREKVGQYF
-	TRBV5-1	TRBJ2-6	16	few	TGCGCCAGCAGCTTGGCCTCGGGTTCCGGGGCCAACGTCCTGACTTTC	CASSLASGSGANVLTF
TRBD2	TRBV20-1	TRBJ2-7	13	few	TGCAGTGCTAGCCCTAGCGGGAGGTACGAGCAGTACTTC	CSASPSGRYEQYF
-	TRBV28	TRBJ1-1	15	-	TGTGCCAGCAGTCCCACTAGGGCGGGTAGTGGTGAAGCTTTCTTT	CASSPTRAGSGEAFF
-	TRBV7-2	TRBJ1-2	14	-	TGTGCCAGCAGCTTACGGGGGCTTCACTATGGCTACACCTTC	CASSLRGLHYGYTF
-	TRBV7-9	TRBJ1-6	13	-	TGTGCCAGCAGTCGGGGACTGCATTCACCCCTCCACTTT	CASSRGLHSPLHF
-	TRBV10-3	TRBJ2-3	13	-	TGTGCCATCAAGCCCCCCGACACAGATACGCAGTATTTT	CAIKPPDTDTQYF
-	TRBV29-1	TRBJ2-3	15	-	TGCAGCGTTGTAGTACTGGCCCTGAGCACAGATACGCAGTATTTT	CSVVVLALSTDTQYF
TRBD2	TRBV5-1	TRBJ2-3	15	few	TGCGCCAGCAGCTTGACTAGCGGGTGGAGAGATACGCAGTATTTT	CASSLTSGWRDTQYF
-	TRBV20-1	TRBJ2-1	14	-	TGCAGTGCTGAGCAACGGGGCCAATACAATGAGCAGTTCTTC	CSAEQRGQYNEQFF
TRBD2	TRBV12-3/TRBV12-4	TRBJ2-1	15	-	TGTGCCAGCAGTTTTTTCGGGAGGTCCTACAATGAGCAGTTCTTC	CASSFFGRSYNEQFF